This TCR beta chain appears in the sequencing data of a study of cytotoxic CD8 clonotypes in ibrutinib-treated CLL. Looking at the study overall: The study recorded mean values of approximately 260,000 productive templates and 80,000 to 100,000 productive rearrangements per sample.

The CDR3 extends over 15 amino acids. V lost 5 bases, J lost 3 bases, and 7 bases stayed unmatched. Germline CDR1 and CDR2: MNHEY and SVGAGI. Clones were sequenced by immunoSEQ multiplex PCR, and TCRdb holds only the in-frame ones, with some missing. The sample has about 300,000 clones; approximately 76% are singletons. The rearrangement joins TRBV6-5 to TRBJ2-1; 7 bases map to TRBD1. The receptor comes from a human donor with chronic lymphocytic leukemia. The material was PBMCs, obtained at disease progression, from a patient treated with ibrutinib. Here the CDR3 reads CASSGTEPFYNEQFF. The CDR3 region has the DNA TGTGCCAGCAGTGGGACAGAACCCTTCTACAATGAGCAGTTCTTC.